This TCR beta chain was identified in a study of Ad26.COV2.S vaccination and SARS-CoV-2 variants. V shed 6 bases and J shed 3 bases, with 17 bases lying between them. The CDR3 covers 15 residues. Per germline, CDR1 MNHEY and CDR2 SVGAGI. The method was immunoSEQ multiplex PCR; TCRdb's version includes in-frame clones alone and lacks a portion of them. Counted here are 300,000 to 400,000 clones, approximately 86% occurring once; the ten biggest clones make up around 11%. The treatment denotes: over 15 received Ad26.COV2.S at low or high dose, single or two shots; about 5 received placebo; per-sample allocation not given. Sampling took place 63 days after the first vaccine or placebo injection.

This chain uses TRBV6-5 with TRBJ1-2; the D is unclear. The receptor comes from a person aged 18-65 years who received the Ad26.COV2.S COVID-19 vaccine or a placebo. The sample consisted of peripheral blood, taken in a trial of Ad26.COV2.S vaccine versus placebo. The CDR3 DNA reads as TGTGCCAGCAGCCGACAACACGGAAGATACTATGGCTACACCTTC. Protein sequence: CASSRQHGRYYGYTF.